This section outlines one T cell receptor beta chain sequence together with its context. Antigen: not known. TCRdb keeps only in-frame clones here, not all; method: immunoSEQ multiplex PCR. The table lists tens of thousands of clones, over 90% of them singletons. This sample is part of a study of siplizumab effects on memory and regulatory T cells. General study results and limits: Of the alloreactive clones, only a minor fraction mapped to unstimulated subsets. Naive T cells were seemingly more diverse than memory cells, and major contributions to the alloresponse seemed to be made by them.

The clonotype was recovered from a human donor in good health. Material for sequencing was CD8+ T cells sorted from blood.

CDR3 sequence: CASSHRDRGVISTDTQYF. In nucleotides, the CDR3 is TGTGCCAGTAGTCACCGGGACAGGGGTGTGATTAGCACAGATACGCAGTATTTT. The V gene is TRBV19, the J gene TRBJ2-3; TRBD1 agrees at 10 bases. V lost 5 bases, J lost 0 bases, and 11 bases stayed unmatched. This CDR3 comprises 18 residues. Germline V CDR1 and CDR2: LNHDA, SQIVND (reference sequence).